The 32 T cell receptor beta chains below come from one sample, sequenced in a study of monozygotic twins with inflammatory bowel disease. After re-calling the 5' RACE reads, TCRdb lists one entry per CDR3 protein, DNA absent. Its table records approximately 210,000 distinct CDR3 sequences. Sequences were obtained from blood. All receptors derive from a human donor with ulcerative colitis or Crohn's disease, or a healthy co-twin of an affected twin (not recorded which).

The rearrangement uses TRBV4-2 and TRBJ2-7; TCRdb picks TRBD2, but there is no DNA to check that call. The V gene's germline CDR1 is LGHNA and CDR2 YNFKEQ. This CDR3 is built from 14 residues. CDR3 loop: CASSHAGSEYEQYF.

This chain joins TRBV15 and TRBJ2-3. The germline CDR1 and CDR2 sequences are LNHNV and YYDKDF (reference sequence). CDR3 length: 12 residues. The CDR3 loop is CATSRPTDTQYF.

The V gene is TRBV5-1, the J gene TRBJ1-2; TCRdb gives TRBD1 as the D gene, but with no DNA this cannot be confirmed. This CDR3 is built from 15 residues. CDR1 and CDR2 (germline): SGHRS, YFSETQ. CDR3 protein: CASSATGQMNYGYTF.

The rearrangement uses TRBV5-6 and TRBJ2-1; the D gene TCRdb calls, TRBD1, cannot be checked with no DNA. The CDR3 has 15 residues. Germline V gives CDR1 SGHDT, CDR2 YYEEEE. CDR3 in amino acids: CASSFLGQGTDEQFF.

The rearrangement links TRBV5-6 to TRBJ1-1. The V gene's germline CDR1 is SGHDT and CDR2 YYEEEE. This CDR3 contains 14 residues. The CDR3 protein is CASSSDGRNTEAFF.

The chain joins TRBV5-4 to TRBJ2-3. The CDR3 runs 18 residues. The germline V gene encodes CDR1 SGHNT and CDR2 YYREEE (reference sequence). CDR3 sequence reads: CASSLASDTYASTDTQYF. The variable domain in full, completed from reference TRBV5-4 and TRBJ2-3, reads ETGVTQSPTHLIKTRGQQVTLRCSSQSGHNTVSWYQQALGQGPQFIFQYYREEENGRGNFPPRFSGLQFPNYSSELNVNALELDDSALYLCASSLASDTYASTDTQYFGPGTRLTVL.

The CDR3 sequence: CASRVRTGELFF. This chain joins TRBV6-2 or TRBV6-3 and TRBJ2-2. Germline CDR1 reads MNHEY; CDR2 reads SVGEGT. The CDR3 is 12 residues long.

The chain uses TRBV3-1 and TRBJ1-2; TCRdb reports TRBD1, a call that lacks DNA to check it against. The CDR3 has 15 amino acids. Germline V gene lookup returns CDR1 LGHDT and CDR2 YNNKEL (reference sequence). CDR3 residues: CASSQGRTVLSGYTF.

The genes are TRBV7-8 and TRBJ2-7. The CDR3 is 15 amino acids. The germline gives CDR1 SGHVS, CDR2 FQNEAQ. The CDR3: CASSLESMGYYEQYF.

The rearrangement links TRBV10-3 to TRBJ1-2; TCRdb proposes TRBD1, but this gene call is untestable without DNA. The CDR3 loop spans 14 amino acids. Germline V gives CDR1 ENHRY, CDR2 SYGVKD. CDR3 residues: CAIRADQATYGYTF.

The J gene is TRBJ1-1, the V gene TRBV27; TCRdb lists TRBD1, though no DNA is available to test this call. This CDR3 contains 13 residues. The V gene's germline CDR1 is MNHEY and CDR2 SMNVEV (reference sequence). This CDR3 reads CASSFRVLTEAFF.

The chain's CDR3 is CASSLRLAGATDTQYF. V is TRBV12-3 or TRBV12-4 and J is TRBJ2-3. CDR3 size: 16 residues.

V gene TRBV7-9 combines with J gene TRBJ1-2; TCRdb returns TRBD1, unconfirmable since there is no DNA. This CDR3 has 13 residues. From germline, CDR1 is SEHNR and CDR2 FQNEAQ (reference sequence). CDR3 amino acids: CASSLTGIYGYTF.

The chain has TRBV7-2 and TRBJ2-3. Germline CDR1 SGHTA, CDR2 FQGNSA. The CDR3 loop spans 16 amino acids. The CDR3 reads CASSPGPDLSTDTQYF.

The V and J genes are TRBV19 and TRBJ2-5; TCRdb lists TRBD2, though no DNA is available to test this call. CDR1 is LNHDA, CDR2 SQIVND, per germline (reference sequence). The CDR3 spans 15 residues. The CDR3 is CASKSLTSGRETQYF.

This CDR3 reads CATSRVTPGTGELFF. The genes are TRBV15 and TRBJ2-2; the TCRdb call, TRBD1, lacks DNA for checking. This CDR3 has 15 amino acids. CDR1 is LNHNV and CDR2 is YYDKDF in the germline V gene (reference sequence).

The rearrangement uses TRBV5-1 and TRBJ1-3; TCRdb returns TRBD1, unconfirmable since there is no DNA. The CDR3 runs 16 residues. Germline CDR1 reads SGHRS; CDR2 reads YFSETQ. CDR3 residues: CASSLAPHGAGNTIYF.

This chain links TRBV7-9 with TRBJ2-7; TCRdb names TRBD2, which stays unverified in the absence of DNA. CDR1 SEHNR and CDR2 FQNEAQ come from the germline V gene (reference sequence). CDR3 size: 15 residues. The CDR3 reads CASSLGGLGGDEQYF.

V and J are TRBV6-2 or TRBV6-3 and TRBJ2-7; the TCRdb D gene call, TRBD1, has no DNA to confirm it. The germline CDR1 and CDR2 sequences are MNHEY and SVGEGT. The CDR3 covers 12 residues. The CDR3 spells CASNDRGYEQYF.

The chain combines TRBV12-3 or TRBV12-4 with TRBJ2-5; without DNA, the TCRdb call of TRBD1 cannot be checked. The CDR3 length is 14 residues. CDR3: CASSSRDRQETQYF.

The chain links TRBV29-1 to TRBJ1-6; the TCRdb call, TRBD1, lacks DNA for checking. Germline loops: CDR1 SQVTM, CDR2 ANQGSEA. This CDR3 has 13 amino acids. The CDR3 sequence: CSVEEGDNSPLHF.

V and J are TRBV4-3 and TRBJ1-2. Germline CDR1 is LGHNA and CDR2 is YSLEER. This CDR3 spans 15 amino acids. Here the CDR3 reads CASSHALGGNYGYTF.

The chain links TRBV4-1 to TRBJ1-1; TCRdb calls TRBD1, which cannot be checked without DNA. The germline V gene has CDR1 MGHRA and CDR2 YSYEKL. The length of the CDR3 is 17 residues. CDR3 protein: CASSETRDRVPGTEAFF.

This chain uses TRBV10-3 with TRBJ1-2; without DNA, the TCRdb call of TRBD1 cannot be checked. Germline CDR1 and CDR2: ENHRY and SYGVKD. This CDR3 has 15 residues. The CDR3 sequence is CAISESGTGGDGYTF.

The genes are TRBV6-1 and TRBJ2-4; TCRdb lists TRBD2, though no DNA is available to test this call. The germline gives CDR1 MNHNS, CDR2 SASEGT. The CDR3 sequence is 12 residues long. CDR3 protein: CASSDGLPARYF.

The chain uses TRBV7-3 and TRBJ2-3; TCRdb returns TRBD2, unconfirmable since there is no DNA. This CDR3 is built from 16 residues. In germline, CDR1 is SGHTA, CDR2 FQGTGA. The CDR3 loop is CASSLAAGEGTDTQYF.

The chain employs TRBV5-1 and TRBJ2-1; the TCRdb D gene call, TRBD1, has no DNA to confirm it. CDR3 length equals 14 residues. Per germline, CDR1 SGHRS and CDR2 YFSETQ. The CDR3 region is CASSLLSSGGEQFF.

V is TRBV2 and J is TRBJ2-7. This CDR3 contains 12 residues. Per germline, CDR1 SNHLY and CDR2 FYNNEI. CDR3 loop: CASSDYIYEQYF.

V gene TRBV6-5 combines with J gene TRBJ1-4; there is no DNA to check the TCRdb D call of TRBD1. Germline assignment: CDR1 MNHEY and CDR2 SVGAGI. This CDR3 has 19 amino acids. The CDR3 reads CASSYSGAGAIGRNEKLFF.

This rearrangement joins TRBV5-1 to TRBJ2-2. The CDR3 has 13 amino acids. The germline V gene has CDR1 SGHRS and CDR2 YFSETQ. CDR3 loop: CASSFPNTGELFF.

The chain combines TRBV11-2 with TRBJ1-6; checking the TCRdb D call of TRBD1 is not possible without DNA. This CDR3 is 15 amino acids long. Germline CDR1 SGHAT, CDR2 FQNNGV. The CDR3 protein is CASSLVARGNSPLHF.

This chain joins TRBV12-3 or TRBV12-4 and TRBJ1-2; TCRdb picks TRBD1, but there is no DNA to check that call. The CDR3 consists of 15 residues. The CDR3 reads CASSPNPDRGYGYTF.